This T cell receptor (beta chain) stems from a study of cytomegalovirus exposure and HLA in healthy donors. Findings and caveats of the study: HLA restriction was apparent for most CMV-associated TCR beta chains in a later analysis. The investigators catalogued about 170 TCR beta chains as cytomegalovirus-associated. When the data were analyzed later, several of the most significant clusters appeared to be linked to common viral pathogens.

On this clone itself: The antigen is unknown.

The study ran its PCR with 60 Vbeta and 13 Jbeta primers. The method was immunoSEQ multiplex PCR; TCRdb's version includes in-frame clones alone and lacks a portion of them. The table lists roughly 130,000 clones, approximately 88% of them singletons. Trimming cost V 8 bases and J 3 bases, with 20 bases left between them. This CDR3 has 15 residues. The germline gives CDR1 SGHDN, CDR2 FVKESK. Sequenced input: PBMCs. The TCR sequence derives from a woman between 40 and 50 years old in good health and CMV-seronegative. V usage is TRBV14 and J usage is TRBJ2-7; D is possibly TRBD2 (6 bases). The CDR3 sequence is CASVTRDFWVYEQYF. CDR3 DNA sequence: TGTGCCAGCGTAACCCGGGACTTCTGGGTCTACGAGCAGTACTTC. Combining the CDR3 with reference TRBV14 and TRBJ2-7 gives the whole variable domain EAGVTQFPSHSVIEKGQTVTLRCDPISGHDNLYWYRRVMGKEIKFLLHFVKESKQDESGMPNNRFLAERTGGTYSTLKVQPAELEDSGVYFCASVTRDFWVYEQYFGPGTRLTVT.